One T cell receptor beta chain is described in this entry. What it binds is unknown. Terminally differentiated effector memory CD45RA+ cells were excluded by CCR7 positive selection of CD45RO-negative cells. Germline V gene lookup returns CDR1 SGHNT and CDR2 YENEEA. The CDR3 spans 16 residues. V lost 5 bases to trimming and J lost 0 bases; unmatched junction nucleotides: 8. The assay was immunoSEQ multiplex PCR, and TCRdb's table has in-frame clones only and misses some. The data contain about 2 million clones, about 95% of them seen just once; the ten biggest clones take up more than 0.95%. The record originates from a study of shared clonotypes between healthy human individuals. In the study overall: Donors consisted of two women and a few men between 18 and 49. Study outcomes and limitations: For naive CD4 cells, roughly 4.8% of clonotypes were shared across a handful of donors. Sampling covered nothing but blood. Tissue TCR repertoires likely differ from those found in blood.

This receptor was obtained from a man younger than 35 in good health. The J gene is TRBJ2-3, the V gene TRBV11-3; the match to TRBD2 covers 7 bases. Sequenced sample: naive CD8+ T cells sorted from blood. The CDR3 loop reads CASSERDGISTDTQYF. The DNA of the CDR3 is TGTGCCAGCAGCGAGCGGGACGGAATAAGCACAGATACGCAGTATTTT.